The 22 T cell receptor beta chains below come from one sample, sequenced in a study of blood T cells in healthy people across ages. A J-beta primer mix and a sample-barcoded 5' primer were used in a second PCR of about 6 to 12 cycles. TCRdb re-called the 5' RACE reads with MiXCR, one entry per CDR3 protein. In the table there are 800,000 to 950,000 distinct CDR3 sequences, 25% to 35% of which are singletons. The same specimen was also included in a second study, on T cells of mothers and their children.

Material for sequencing was blood. These receptors were obtained from a woman aged 40 to 50 in good health.

With respect to this clonotype: This may be a read error: a much more frequent sequence differs by one nucleotide. This chain links TRBV20-1 with TRBJ1-2; weak D call: TRBD1 (5 bases). Trimming pared 5 bases from V and 4 bases from J, leaving 20 bases between. The CDR3 is 15 residues long. Germline CDR1 is DFQATT and CDR2 is SNEGSKA (reference sequence). The CDR3 nucleotides read TGCAGTGCTGGGCGGGCAGGGCAGCTAAGCTATGGCTACACCTTC. Translated, it gives CSAGRAGQLSYGYTF.

This clonotype was observed a handful of times. This chain uses TRBV20-1 with TRBJ2-3, with TRBD2 matching over 10 bases. The germline V gene encodes CDR1 DFQATT and CDR2 SNEGSKA (reference sequence). The CDR3 totals 16 residues. V shed 1 base and J 4 bases; nucleotides not matched to a gene: 8. In nucleotides, the CDR3 is TGCAGTGCTAGAGTGGACGAGCGGGGGGGCCCAGATACGCAGTATTTT. This encodes CSARVDERGGPDTQYF.

There are many counts of this clonotype. The chain recombines TRBV6-2 or TRBV6-3 with TRBJ1-2; D may be TRBD1 (6 bases). Germline V CDR1 and CDR2: MNHEY, SVGEGT. Deletions cut 2 bases from V and 4 bases from J, with 11 bases between. The CDR3 spans 14 residues. CDR3 sequence: CASSYDGQPYGYTF. In DNA, the CDR3 is TGTGCCAGCAGTTACGACGGACAGCCCTATGGCTACACCTTC.

Regarding this clonotype: The germline gene is not matched at one end of the junction; a read error may be the cause. The chain couples TRBV15 to TRBJ2-7; 8 bases agree with TRBD2. This CDR3 region has 16 residues. Germline-derived CDR1 and CDR2 are LNHNV and YYDKDF (reference sequence). In nucleotides, the CDR3 is TGCGCCACCAGCAGAGACACGGGAGGGCCGGCCGCCGAGCAGTACTTC. Translated: CATSRDTGGPAAEQYF.

The V call is TRBV9, the J call TRBJ1-2; D gene unclear. Trimming cost V 7 bases and J 1 base, with 11 bases left between them. Germline CDR1 is SGDLS and CDR2 is YYNGEE. This CDR3 has 13 amino acids. The CDR3 region is CASQRDGNYGYTF. The CDR3 nucleotides are TGTGCCAGCCAGCGAGACGGTAACTATGGCTACACCTTC.

Remarks on this clonotype: A read error may account for a junction end that differs from germline. The genes are TRBV7-9 and TRBJ2-3; perhaps TRBD1 as D (5 bases). The CDR3 is 16 residues long. In germline, CDR1 is SEHNR, CDR2 FQNEAQ (reference sequence). Here the CDR3 reads CASSFIDGSSTGTQYF. CDR3 bases: TGTGCCAGCAGCTTTATTGACGGATCGAGCACAGGTACGCAGTATTTT.

This clonotype appeared a few times. The chain uses TRBV12-3 or TRBV12-4 and TRBJ1-2, with 7 bases aligning to TRBD1. Germline trimming cut 6 bases from V and 7 bases from J; bases unmatched to any gene: 14. CDR3 size: 15 residues. CDR3 protein: CASRTDRSFWAGYTF. As DNA, the CDR3 is TGTGCCAGCAGAACGGACAGGTCCTTCTGGGCTGGCTACACCTTC.

This clonotype was picked up many times. This chain links TRBV6-1 with TRBJ2-5; a weak D match, TRBD2 (6 bases). V was trimmed by 2 bases and J by 6 bases, leaving 13 bases between them. The CDR3 contains 14 residues. The germline gives CDR1 MNHNS, CDR2 SASEGT. The DNA of the CDR3 is TGTGCCAGCAGTGAATATGGCGGAGGGAAGACCCAGTACTTC. Amino acid sequence: CASSEYGGGKTQYF.

This clonotype was recorded a few times. The chain employs TRBV6-5 and TRBJ2-3, with a weak D call TRBD2 (6 bases). The CDR3 totals 17 residues. The V end was cut by 0 bases, the J end by 1 base, with 14 bases between. Germline assignment: CDR1 MNHEY and CDR2 SVGAGI. The CDR3 here is CASSYSGGLRGTDTQYF. CDR3 nucleotide sequence: TGTGCCAGCAGTTACTCGGGAGGCCTGCGGGGCACAGATACGCAGTATTTT.

This clonotype was observed a handful of times. V is TRBV6-6 and J is TRBJ2-1, with TRBD2 identical over 11 bases. Germline CDR1 and CDR2: MNHNY and SVGAGI (reference sequence). V gave up 4 bases and J gave up 10 bases; unmatched junction bases: 9. The CDR3 length is 15 residues. The CDR3 nucleotides read TGTGCCAGCAGTTTCCTAGCGGGGGGTTCGGAGGAGCAGTTCTTC. It encodes CASSFLAGGSEEQFF.

This clonotype was picked up many times. This chain uses TRBV4-1 with TRBJ2-5; D unresolved. Germline V gene sequence: CDR1 MGHRA, CDR2 YSYEKL. V dropped 4 bases and J dropped 2 bases, with 17 bases sitting between them. CDR3 length: 16 amino acids. As DNA, the CDR3 is TGCGCCAGCAGCCCTCTTGGGAACGCAGAGCAAGAGACCCAGTACTTC. Encoded protein: CASSPLGNAEQETQYF.

This sequence joins TRBV28 and TRBJ1-1, with 7 bases lining up with TRBD1. The CDR3 consists of 13 residues. The J segment lost 8 bases and the V segment lost 2 bases, leaving 5 bases of the junction unmatched. The V gene's germline CDR1 is MDHEN and CDR2 SYDVKM. For the CDR3, the DNA is TGTGCCAGCAGTTTAGAACAGGGGATCGAAGCTTTCTTT. The encoded protein is CASSLEQGIEAFF.

As for this clonotype: This may arise from a read error, as a much more abundant clone is one base away. The chain links TRBV28 to TRBJ2-1, with D maybe TRBD1 (5 bases). This CDR3 has 16 residues. The V gene's germline CDR1 is MDHEN and CDR2 SYDVKM. Trimming pared 7 bases from V and 10 bases from J, leaving 26 bases between. DNA for the CDR3: TGTGCCAGCACCCCTCGTGGGGCCGGGTCTTTATACGAGCAGTTCTTC. Amino acid sequence: CASTPRGAGSLYEQFF. Looking up the rest from reference TRBV28 and TRBJ2-1 gives the full variable domain: DVKVTQSSRYLVKRTGEKVFLECVQDMDHENMFWYRQDPGLGLRLIYFSYDVKMKEKGDIPEGYSVSREKKERFSLILESASTNQTSMYLCASTPRGAGSLYEQFFGPGTRLTVL.

V usage is TRBV29-1 and J usage is TRBJ1-2; a possible D gene is TRBD1 (5 bases). Germline CDR1 is SQVTM and CDR2 is ANQGSEA. The germline V and J ends were trimmed by 7 bases and 5 bases, with 20 bases remaining between them. CDR3 size: 14 residues. The CDR3 here is CSAERDGTRYGYTF. The DNA of the CDR3 is TGCAGCGCCGAGAGGGATGGGACCAGATATGGCTACACCTTC.

The sample holds many counts of this clonotype. The chain is built from TRBV18 and TRBJ2-5; D unclear. The CDR3 extends over 13 amino acids. From germline, CDR1 is KGHSH and CDR2 LQKENI. V was pared by 2 bases and J by 6 bases, with 10 bases between. For the CDR3, the DNA is TGTGCCAGCTCACCAACCACCCGCCAGACCCAGTACTTC. Its translation: CASSPTTRQTQYF.

The sample holds a few counts of this clonotype. The chain is built from TRBV7-2 and TRBJ2-7; D unclear. The CDR3 has 15 residues. Germline V gene sequence: CDR1 SGHTA, CDR2 FQGNSA. The V end was cut by 5 bases, the J end by 0 bases, with 14 bases between. CDR3 region: CASSPRWAVSYEQYF. Here the CDR3 DNA reads TGTGCCAGCAGCCCCCGGTGGGCGGTCTCCTACGAGCAGTACTTC.

CDR3 sequence: CASSSLDRKSYEQYF. The CDR3 coding sequence is TGTGCCAGCAGCTCCCTGGACAGGAAATCCTACGAGCAGTACTTC. The rearrangement links TRBV11-2 to TRBJ2-7; 7 bases line up with TRBD1. After removal of 4 bases from V and 1 base from J, the junction contained 7 bases not matched to a gene. CDR3 length equals 15 residues. Germline lookup yields CDR1 SGHAT and CDR2 FQNNGV.

The sample holds many counts of this clonotype. This chain connects TRBV7-2 to TRBJ2-1, with D unclear. Germline V CDR1 and CDR2: SGHTA, FQGNSA. V was clipped by 4 bases and J by 6 bases, with 16 bases between them. CDR3 length equals 15 residues. CDR3 loop: CASSSPGGVGNEQFF. Here the CDR3 DNA reads TGTGCCAGCAGCTCCCCCGGTGGGGTGGGCAATGAGCAGTTCTTC.

The chain combines TRBV7-2 with TRBJ2-1, with TRBD2 matching 9 bases. Germline V gene data show CDR1 as SGHTA and CDR2 as FQGNSA. Germline trimming cut 1 base from V and 7 bases from J; bases unmatched to any gene: 8. The CDR3 is 16 amino acids. The chain's CDR3 is CASSLGSLAGNNEQFF. As DNA, the CDR3 is TGTGCCAGCAGCTTAGGTTCGCTAGCGGGGAATAATGAGCAGTTCTTC.

A few counts support this clonotype. The chain joins TRBV18 to TRBJ2-6; D is perhaps TRBD1 (6 bases). V was trimmed by 1 base and J by 1 base, leaving 8 bases between them. The germline V gene has CDR1 KGHSH and CDR2 LQKENI. The CDR3 totals 16 residues. Here the CDR3 DNA reads TGTGCCAGCTCACCACTACAGGGTTCTGGGGCCAACGTCCTGACTTTC. Amino acid sequence: CASSPLQGSGANVLTF.

The chain uses TRBV11-2 and TRBJ2-1; 7 bases agree with TRBD1. J lost 1 base, V lost 5 bases, and 5 bases had no gene match. CDR1 is SGHAT, CDR2 FQNNGV, per germline. The CDR3 spans 15 residues. The CDR3 here is CASSETGVSYNEQFF. CDR3 bases: TGTGCCAGCAGCGAAACAGGGGTTTCCTACAATGAGCAGTTCTTC.

As regards this clonotype: A read error may account for a junction end that differs from germline. The rearrangement uses TRBV11-2 and TRBJ2-1; 13 bases are shared with TRBD2. The CDR3 sequence is 18 residues long. Germline loops: CDR1 SGHAT, CDR2 FQNNGV. The CDR3 coding sequence is TGTGCCAGCAGACCCGGACTAGCGGGAGAGAGCTCCTACAACGAGCAGGTCTTC. Amino acid sequence: CASRPGLAGESSYNEQVF.